What follows are 32 T cell receptor beta chains derived from one specimen sequenced in a study of blood T cells in healthy people across ages. Primed by a sample-barcoded 5' primer and a J-beta primer mix, a second PCR proceeded for about 7 to 11 cycles. TCRdb called the 5' RACE reads again in MiXCR, with one record for every CDR3 protein. The table lists some 1.4 million distinct CDR3 sequences, around 39% of them singletons. The sample was blood. Source of these receptors: a woman aged 18-29 years in good health.

This chain connects TRBV5-1 to TRBJ1-1; the match to TRBD1 covers 7 bases. The V gene end was trimmed by 5 bases and the J gene end by 2 bases; junction bases not matched to a gene: 9. The CDR3 runs 15 residues. Germline V gene sequence: CDR1 SGHRS, CDR2 YFSETQ. CDR3 DNA sequence: TGCGCCAGCAGGAAAGCCCAGGGGGGAAACACTGAAGCTTTCTTT. It yields the protein CASRKAQGGNTEAFF.

The V call is TRBV7-2, the J call TRBJ2-1, with D unresolved. Between the trimmed V and J ends, which lost 5 bases and 7 bases, there was a span of 15 bases. This CDR3 has 14 amino acids. Per the germline V gene, CDR1 is SGHTA and CDR2 is FQGNSA. The CDR3 sequence is CASSPRRIANEQFF. CDR3 DNA: TGTGCCAGCAGCCCCCGTCGTATTGCGAATGAGCAGTTCTTC.

V is TRBV19 and J is TRBJ2-5; either TRBD1 or TRBD2 may supply D (5 bases each). The CDR3 is 15 amino acids. V gave up 3 bases and J gave up 5 bases, with 16 bases separating them. Germline V gene data show CDR1 as LNHDA and CDR2 as SQIVND (reference sequence). CDR3 bases: TGTGCCAGTAGTATCGGCGCAGGGAGACTGGAGACCCAGTACTTC. Translated: CASSIGAGRLETQYF. Full variable domain (rest looked up from reference TRBV19 and TRBJ2-5): DGGITQSPKYLFRKEGQNVTLSCEQNLNHDAMYWYRQDPGQGLRLIYYSQIVNDFQKGDIAEGYSVSREKKESFPLTVTSAQKNPTAFYLCASSIGAGRLETQYFGPGTRLLVL.

This clonotype was observed a few times. The chain employs TRBV7-9 and TRBJ1-1; perhaps TRBD1 as D (5 bases). V lost 1 base and J 3 bases, leaving 9 bases between the germline ends. This CDR3 has 14 residues. Per germline, CDR1 SEHNR and CDR2 FQNEAQ (reference sequence). The CDR3: CASSLGGRYTEAFF. DNA of the CDR3: TGTGCCAGCAGCTTAGGGGGGAGGTACACTGAAGCTTTCTTT.

This clonotype was detected a few times. The J gene is TRBJ2-2, the V gene TRBV4-1; D may be TRBD2 (6 bases). The CDR3 runs 17 residues. In germline, CDR1 is MGHRA, CDR2 YSYEKL. With 6 bases removed from V and 1 base from J, the gap between germline ends came to 18 bases. The CDR3 sequence is CASRPVRSGLNTGELFF. The DNA of the CDR3 is TGCGCCAGCAGGCCGGTACGGAGCGGGCTGAACACCGGGGAGCTGTTTTTT.

The chain combines TRBV7-3 with TRBJ2-7; the D gene could be TRBD1 or TRBD2 (5 bases each). V was clipped by 3 bases and J by 9 bases, with 15 bases between them. There are 13 residues in the CDR3. Germline V gene data show CDR1 as SGHTA and CDR2 as FQGTGA. CDR3 nucleotides: TGTGCCAGCAGCTTCTTGGCCGGGACCGCGCAGTACTTC. Its protein product is CASSFLAGTAQYF.

This chain joins TRBV15 and TRBJ2-3; 7 nucleotides agree with TRBD1. V trimming: 1 base; J trimming: 1 base; junction bases outside the gene matches: 5. Looked up from germline, CDR1 is LNHNV and CDR2 is YYDKDF (reference sequence). The CDR3 extends over 16 amino acids. The CDR3 sequence: CATSRGQGYGTDTQYF. CDR3 sequence (DNA): TGTGCCACCAGCAGAGGACAGGGCTACGGCACAGATACGCAGTATTTT.

The gene calls are TRBV30 and TRBJ2-7; no reliable D call. The length of the CDR3 is 12 residues. Germline V gives CDR1 GTSNPN, CDR2 SVGIG (reference sequence). V was clipped by 7 bases and J by 5 bases, with 15 bases between them. The CDR3 DNA reads TGTGCCTCCCTCGGTCGGGTCCACGAGCAGTACTTC. Translating it yields CASLGRVHEQYF.

The chain links TRBV20-1 to TRBJ2-1; D is possibly TRBD1 (6 bases). The germline gives CDR1 DFQATT, CDR2 SNEGSKA (reference sequence). The CDR3 sequence is 14 residues long. V was shortened by 0 bases and J by 6 bases, with 12 bases between the two germline ends. The CDR3 spells CSARDDRIGNEQFF. The CDR3 region has the DNA TGCAGTGCTAGAGATGACAGGATTGGCAATGAGCAGTTCTTC.

The chain couples TRBV5-6 to TRBJ1-2, with a tentative D call TRBD1 (5 bases). CDR1 SGHDT and CDR2 YYEEEE come from the germline V gene. The V end lost 6 bases, the J end lost 1 base, and 13 bases lay between the germline ends. The CDR3 is 14 residues long. The CDR3 is CASIPTGFNYGYTF. Written as DNA, the CDR3 is TGTGCCAGCATCCCTACAGGATTTAACTATGGCTACACCTTC.

This chain links TRBV5-1 with TRBJ2-3; 8 bases fit TRBD2. The CDR3 runs 14 residues. The V and J ends lost 5 bases and 2 bases, in that order; junction bases with no gene match: 4. Germline values: CDR1 SGHRS, CDR2 YFSETQ. Here the CDR3 reads CASRELAVTDTQYF. The CDR3 DNA sequence: TGCGCCAGCAGGGAACTAGCGGTCACAGATACGCAGTATTTT.

This sequence joins TRBV20-1 and TRBJ2-1; 10 nucleotides agree with TRBD2. The CDR3 is made up of 16 amino acids. The V and J ends lost 4 bases and 7 bases, in that order; junction bases with no gene match: 13. The germline V gene has CDR1 DFQATT and CDR2 SNEGSKA (reference sequence). The CDR3 nucleotides are TGCAGTGCTACGGGGGTAAGGGAGCGGGAGGGGAATGAGCAGTTCTTC. This encodes CSATGVREREGNEQFF.

This clonotype was detected a few times. The CDR3 loop is CASSSGTAFSNQPQHF. CDR3 bases: TGTGCCAGCAGTTCCGGGACAGCGTTTAGCAATCAGCCCCAGCATTTT. This chain connects TRBV28 to TRBJ1-5, with 7 bases that match TRBD1. The CDR3 is 16 amino acids. Germline-derived CDR1 and CDR2 are MDHEN and SYDVKM. Trimming at V came to 4 bases and at J to 0 bases, leaving 6 bases not matched to a gene.

In its sample, this clonotype was seen many times. This chain joins TRBV7-6 and TRBJ1-5, with D tentatively TRBD1 (5 bases). CDR1 SGHVS and CDR2 FNYEAQ come from the germline V gene. V lost 0 bases and J lost 5, with 5 bases in between. The CDR3 runs 13 residues. CDR3 sequence reads: CASSLAGDQPQHF. In nucleotides, the CDR3 is TGTGCCAGCAGCTTAGCGGGGGATCAGCCCCAGCATTTT.

The CDR3 is CARRRTSGYEQYF. In nucleotides, the CDR3 is TGTGCCAGGCGTCGGACTAGCGGGTACGAGCAGTACTTC. The V call is TRBV2, the J call TRBJ2-4, with 11 bases aligning to TRBD2. The end of the DNA aligns better with TRBJ2-7, so the J call may be wrong. CDR1 and CDR2 (germline): SNHLY, FYNNEI. This CDR3 has 13 amino acids.

The V and J genes are TRBV2 and TRBJ2-7; D possibly matches TRBD1 or TRBD2 (5 bases each). The CDR3 contains 14 residues. CDR1 and CDR2 from the germline V gene are SNHLY and FYNNEI. Trimming stripped 8 bases from V and 0 bases from J, with 14 bases between. CDR3 nucleotide sequence: TGTGCCAGCCTGGGGGACGCGAGCTCCTACGAGCAGTACTTC. Encoded protein: CASLGDASSYEQYF.

The V and J genes are TRBV28 and TRBJ2-4; D may be TRBD1 (6 bases). The CDR3 is 16 residues long. CDR1 and CDR2 from the germline V gene are MDHEN and SYDVKM. V lost 3 bases and J 0 bases, leaving 12 bases between the germline ends. CDR3 bases: TGTGCCAGCAGTTTGCGCAGGGGCCCAGCCAAAAACATTCAGTACTTC. It translates to CASSLRRGPAKNIQYF.

This chain uses TRBV25-1 with TRBJ1-5; 8 bases match TRBD1. Trimming removed 10 bases from V and 0 bases from J; junction bases left unmatched: 20. The CDR3 runs to 19 residues. CDR1 MGHDK and CDR2 SYGVNS come from the germline V gene. The CDR3 reads CAKGNGDRGKVDSNQPQHF. CDR3 coding DNA: TGTGCCAAGGGGAACGGAGACAGGGGTAAAGTGGATAGCAATCAGCCCCAGCATTTT. Looking up the rest from reference TRBV25-1 and TRBJ1-5 gives the full variable domain: EADIYQTPRYLVIGTGKKITLECSQTMGHDKMYWYQQDPGMELHLIHYSYGVNSTEKGDLSSESTVSRIRTEHFPLTLESARPSHTSQYLCAKGNGDRGKVDSNQPQHFGDGTRLSIL.

This clonotype was seen more than once but under ten times. J is TRBJ2-2 and V is TRBV4-2; no reliable D call. The CDR3 spans 11 residues. Germline lookup yields CDR1 LGHNA and CDR2 YNFKEQ. V was shortened by 8 bases and J by 2 bases, with 3 bases between the two germline ends. CDR3 residues: CASGNTGELFF. CDR3 bases: TGTGCCAGCGGCAACACCGGGGAGCTGTTTTTT.

The V call is TRBV5-1, the J call TRBJ2-1; 7 bases match TRBD2. V lost 5 bases, J lost 6 bases, and 8 bases stayed unmatched. The CDR3 is 14 residues long. Germline V gene data show CDR1 as SGHRS and CDR2 as YFSETQ. The CDR3 DNA sequence: TGCGCCAGCAGTACTGGACTAGAAGGCAATGAGCAGTTCTTC. The encoded protein is CASSTGLEGNEQFF. The full variable domain, in which reference TRBV5-1 and TRBJ2-1 provide the parts outside the CDR3, is KAGVTQTPRYLIKTRGQQVTLSCSPISGHRSVSWYQQTPGQGLQFLFEYFSETQRNKGNFPGRFSGRQFSNSRSEMNVSTLELGDSALYLCASSTGLEGNEQFFGPGTRLTVL.

This clonotype appeared a few times. V is TRBV5-1 and J is TRBJ2-1; 9 nucleotides align to TRBD1. V was clipped by 4 bases and J by 5 bases; unmatched bases: 7. Per the germline V gene, CDR1 is SGHRS and CDR2 is YFSETQ. This CDR3 has 15 amino acids. The CDR3 loop reads CASSPGQGLHNEQFF. CDR3 sequence (DNA): TGCGCCAGCAGCCCGGGACAGGGTCTTCACAATGAGCAGTTCTTC.

This clonotype was seen just once. CDR3 sequence (DNA): TGTGCCAGCAGTACGACAGACTCTGGGGCCAACGTCCTGACTTTC. The encoded protein is CASSTTDSGANVLTF. The rearrangement uses TRBV27 and TRBJ2-6, with D tentatively TRBD1 (5 bases). In germline, CDR1 is MNHEY, CDR2 SMNVEV (reference sequence). Trimming removed 5 bases at V and 0 bases at J, with 8 bases between. CDR3 size: 15 residues.

CDR3 nucleotides: TGCGCCAGCAGCCAAGCCCGGCTAGCGGGAGGGCCATCGGGCAAAAACATTCAGTACTTC. It yields the protein CASSQARLAGGPSGKNIQYF. The chain joins TRBV4-1 to TRBJ2-4, with TRBD2 matching over 12 bases. CDR1 is MGHRA, CDR2 YSYEKL, per germline. The CDR3 runs to 20 residues. The V and J ends lost 1 base and 3 bases, in that order; junction bases with no gene match: 13.

The chain carries TRBV3-1 and TRBJ1-5; D is possibly TRBD1 (6 bases). Germline V gene sequence: CDR1 LGHDT, CDR2 YNNKEL (reference sequence). The CDR3 is made up of 19 amino acids. The ends were cut back, 1 base at V and 1 base at J, with 20 bases in the middle. The CDR3 DNA reads TGTGCCAGCAGCCAAGGGAATGTCGGGGGGCTCCCGAGCAATCAGCCCCAGCATTTT. As protein: CASSQGNVGGLPSNQPQHF. Full variable domain (missing parts from reference TRBV3-1 and TRBJ1-5): DTAVSQTPKYLVTQMGNDKSIKCEQNLGHDTMYWYKQDSKKFLKIMFSYNNKELIINETVPNRFSPKSPDKAHLNLHINSLELGDSAVYFCASSQGNVGGLPSNQPQHFGDGTRLSIL.

Worth noting for this clonotype: Relative to the germline gene, one junction end is altered; a read error may explain this. The chain uses TRBV11-2 and TRBJ2-5; D possibly corresponds to TRBD2 (6 bases). Germline V CDR1 and CDR2: SGHAT, FQNNGV. The CDR3 loop spans 15 amino acids. The DNA for the CDR3 is TGTGTCAGCAGCTTAACTAGCACAAAGGAAGAGACCCAGTACTTC. It codes for CVSSLTSTKEETQYF. Combining the CDR3 with reference TRBV11-2 and TRBJ2-5 gives the whole variable domain EAGVAQSPRYKIIEKRQSVAFWCNPISGHATLYWYQQILGQGPKLLIQFQNNGVVDDSQLPKDRFSAERLKGVDSTLKIQPAKLEDSAVYLCVSSLTSTKEETQYFGPGTRLLVL.

The chain carries TRBV29-1 and TRBJ2-1, with a weak D call TRBD2 (6 bases). This CDR3 comprises 17 residues. V gave up 0 bases and J gave up 2 bases, with 17 bases separating them. Per germline, CDR1 SQVTM and CDR2 ANQGSEA. The CDR3 loop is CSVEDRWRDSAYNEQFF. In DNA, the CDR3 is TGCAGCGTTGAAGATCGATGGCGGGACTCCGCCTACAATGAGCAGTTCTTC.

The V and J genes are TRBV5-6 and TRBJ1-2; D unclear. Germline V gene data show CDR1 as SGHDT and CDR2 as YYEEEE. Trimming left V 6 bases short and J 2 bases short, with 11 bases between. This CDR3 contains 13 residues. Here the CDR3 reads CASNPVSNYGYTF. The CDR3 DNA is TGTGCCAGCAATCCAGTCTCCAACTATGGCTACACCTTC.

The chain carries TRBV11-2 and TRBJ1-1, with a tentative D call TRBD1 (5 bases). V lost 10 bases, J lost 4 bases, and 19 bases lay in between. The CDR3 has 14 residues. Germline assignment: CDR1 SGHAT and CDR2 FQNNGV. The CDR3 protein is CATTEYGGVTEAFF. The CDR3 nucleotides are TGTGCCACCACGGAATATGGAGGGGTCACTGAAGCTTTCTTT.

This clonotype was counted only a few times. The junction does not match germline at one end; this may be a read error. This chain uses TRBV6-1 with TRBJ2-7; the D gene could be TRBD1 or TRBD2 (5 bases each). The CDR3 contains 15 residues. Per the germline V gene, CDR1 is MNHNS and CDR2 is SASEGT. CDR3 in amino acids: CASCRQSVGDYEQYF. The CDR3 coding sequence is TGCGCCAGCTGCCGACAGTCAGTGGGAGACTACGAGCAGTACTTC.

The genes are TRBV2 and TRBJ1-6; D gene ambiguous. Trimming stripped 2 bases from V and 15 bases from J, with 8 bases between. This CDR3 is built from 11 residues. Germline V gives CDR1 SNHLY, CDR2 FYNNEI. The DNA of the CDR3 is TGTGCCAGCAGTGAAAGAGGGATCCTCCACTTT. Protein product: CASSERGILHF.

This clonotype was counted between two and nine times. V gene TRBV27 combines with J gene TRBJ1-5; the D gene is possibly TRBD1 (5 bases). Germline V gene sequence: CDR1 MNHEY, CDR2 SMNVEV (reference sequence). The CDR3 sequence is 17 residues long. V shed 4 bases and J shed 3 bases, with 19 bases lying between them. The CDR3: CASSSRVGQKHNQPQHF. The CDR3 region has the DNA TGTGCCAGCAGTTCCAGGGTCGGGCAGAAACACAATCAGCCCCAGCATTTT.

This clonotype was recorded once. The chain is built from TRBV5-6 and TRBJ2-7; D could derive from TRBD1 or TRBD2 (5 bases each). Germline assignment: CDR1 SGHDT and CDR2 YYEEEE. This CDR3 comprises 14 residues. V lost 4 bases and J lost 0, with 11 bases in between. The DNA for the CDR3 is TGTGCCAGCAGCCGGGACGCTAGCTCCTACGAGCAGTACTTC. Translated: CASSRDASSYEQYF.